This T cell receptor beta chain was identified during a study of tumor-infiltrating lymphocytes in oesophageal squamous cell carcinoma. The V end lost 0 bases, the J end lost 7 bases, and 13 bases lay between the germline ends. Germline V gene lookup returns CDR1 LGHNA and CDR2 YNFKEQ. This CDR3 is 16 amino acids long. This clonotype was counted a few times. TCRdb processed the PCR reads anew with MiXCR; each CDR3 protein has one entry. Here the sample spans 20,000 to 25,000 distinct CDR3 sequences, about 35% being singletons. The TCR originated in a male donor with esophageal squamous cell carcinoma. Source material: esophageal tumor tissue. The rearrangement links TRBV4-2 to TRBJ1-6; possibly TRBD1 for D (6 bases). CDR3: CASSQDPRTDNSPLHF. CDR3 in DNA: TGTGCCAGCAGCCAAGATCCGCGGACAGACAATTCACCCCTCCACTTT.